This T cell receptor beta chain was observed in a study of metastatic and nonmetastatic thyroid tumors. Study in general: Repertoire data that came from the blood and tumor or nodule tissue of malignant and benign thyroid patients were compared. Study-wide findings and caveats: Significantly greater TCR beta diversity was reportedly found in malignant thyroid tumors than in benign nodules (in blood and tumor).

In germline, CDR1 is SGHVS, CDR2 FNYEAQ. Trimming left V 0 bases short and J 8 bases short, with 21 bases between. The CDR3 loop spans 17 amino acids. This clone was seen a few times. Its specificity is unknown. This may arise from a read error, as a much more abundant clone is one base away. Among the patients, none had received any treatment before thyroid surgery. TCRdb reprocessed the PCR reads via MiXCR. The sample consists of 75,000 to 100,000 clones, roughly 13% of them appearing once. What was sequenced was blood. The receptor comes from a female donor with papillary thyroid cancer or a benign thyroid nodule (not recorded which). Some clones in this sample may be carry-over from other donors' samples. The genes are TRBV7-6 and TRBJ2-3; tentative D call: TRBD2 (5 bases). Here the CDR3 DNA reads TGTGCCAGCAGCTTAGCGGGTACTACGACGGGAATGGCTACGCAGTATTTT. This sequence encodes CASSLAGTTTGMATQYF.